This T cell receptor (beta chain) stems from a study of vaccination effects on CD4 cells after COVID-19 (dated by TCRdb to 2022 to 2024). About the full investigation: In the ViraFEST assay, PBMC were stimulated with viral peptide pools, and antigen-specific CD4+ T cell clonotypes were then identified by expansion using TCR sequencing. Each participant received two doses of an mRNA SARS-CoV-2 vaccine, either BNT162b2 or mRNA-1273. Roughly 2 million PBMC per well were cultured in IMDM with approximately 5% human AB serum, roughly 11 IU/ml IL-2 and gentamicin, plus 10 ug/ml peptides. In both COVID-19 convalescent patients and infection-naive vaccine recipients, the study compared SARS-CoV-2 spike-specific CD4+ TCR repertoires from before mRNA vaccination with those from after it. A total of 10 COVID-19 convalescent patients and several SARS-CoV-2-naive healthy vaccine recipients were included in the full study. Cultures from other donors in the study were sequenced with the Oncomine TCR Beta short-read assay on an Illumina iSeq 100.

What the research found in general, with its limitations: Among healthy vaccine recipients, nearly all vaccine-induced clones were SARS-CoV-2 mono-reactive, and just 1 of 255 was cross-reactive with common cold coronaviruses. Both infection-induced and vaccine-induced clones contracted markedly at late post-vaccination timepoints, which is consistent with waning T cell responses. Only a small number of convalescent patients were included, and no early post-infection timepoints were available, which limited the study.

After around ten days of culture, CD4+ T cells were isolated with the EasySep CD4+ T cell isolation kit. The absence of prior SARS-CoV-2 infection in healthy vaccine recipients was confirmed by negative nucleocapsid antibodies before and after vaccination. Half of the culture medium was replaced with fresh IL-2-containing medium on days 3 and 7. Unless otherwise noted, each peptide stimulation condition was cultured in triplicate wells. PBMC were separated from whole blood using Ficoll-Paque Plus gradient centrifugation and were then either cryopreserved at -140C or used fresh. The QIAamp micro DNA kit was used to extract genomic DNA from the cultured CD4+ T cells. The CDR3 has 15 amino acids, counting the end cysteine and phenylalanine. Just CDR3 DNA is preserved here, 45 bases in frame from base 1. CDR1 and CDR2 are drawn from the germline V gene: MNHEY, SVGAGI. V lost 6 bases and J lost 0 bases; the stretch between them is 11 bases long.

The library was built by means of the immunoSEQ multiplex PCR assay. DNA from the cultured, isolated CD4+ T cells was subjected to TCR beta CDR3 sequencing. The authors processed their data as follows. The analysis removed non-productive TCR sequences, trimmed reads to the CDR3 region, and retained only CDR3s that were 7 or more amino acids long. The MANAFEST web app was used to pick out antigen-specific clonotypes by comparing their expansion in peptide wells with that in reference cultures. Positive clones required FDR<0.05 expansion versus reference and all other wells, odds ratio above 5, and frequency above 0.1% in two replicate wells. A clonotype was defined as cross-reactive if the clonotype was significantly expanded both in SARS-CoV-2 spike wells and in at least one common cold coronavirus spike condition. CDR3 similarity was assessed by Levenshtein distance using the stringdist R package, and unrooted trees were constructed with ape in R 3.6.1. Not all clones reach the TCRdb copy of this immuneACCESS table, which keeps in-frame sequences only. Checked studies attribute under half of the gap to unresolved V genes and leave the rest unexplained. Clone size and the V and J calls come from that table; the DNA yielded D and trimming. Within this sample are 50,000 to 75,000 clones, with 60% to 85% of them counted one time only. The ten largest clones capture approximately 3% of the sample.

As for this clone: Its antigen is still unknown. One base away there is no much larger clone; base qualities are not given.

The chain is assembled from TRBV6-5 and TRBJ2-2; the D gene is not confidently resolved. Specimen: CD4+ T cells from PBMCs cultured without peptide, collected before COVID-19 vaccination. The clonotype comes from a human donor who received a COVID-19 vaccine. DNA sequence: TGTGCCAGCAGGACAAACTGGGCGAACACCGGGGAGCTGTTTTTT. Translated, this gives CASRTNWANTGELFF.